Shown below are 11 T cell receptor beta chains from a single sample sequenced in a study of blood T cell repertoires in COVID-19. TCRdb keeps only in-frame clones here, not all; method: immunoSEQ multiplex PCR. The table lists 140,000 to 150,000 clones, approximately 80% of them singletons. Sequenced material: peripheral blood. The receptors were gathered from a man aged 55 to 70 with active or convalescent COVID-19.

This sequence joins TRBV2 and TRBJ1-5, with D possibly TRBD1 on 5 matching bases. The V end was cut by 4 bases, the J end by 7 bases, with 11 bases between. Germline lookup yields CDR1 SNHLY and CDR2 FYNNEI. This CDR3 is built from 13 residues. The CDR3 region has the DNA TGTGCCAGCAGTGGGGGGGGGTTACAGCCCCAGCATTTT. Protein sequence: CASSGGGLQPQHF.

The rearrangement joins TRBV6-6 to TRBJ2-7; no clear D. CDR1 MNHNY and CDR2 SVGAGI come from the germline V gene (reference sequence). The CDR3 runs to 13 residues. With 0 bases removed from V and 9 bases from J, the gap between germline ends came to 12 bases. The CDR3 spells CASSYSSTAAQYV. CDR3 bases: TGTGCCAGCAGTTACTCGTCCACTGCCGCGCAGTACGTC.

The CDR3 sequence is CASSNLDSYSGYTF. CDR3 bases: TGTGCCAGCAGTAACCTGGACAGTTATAGTGGCTACACCTTC. V gene TRBV2 combines with J gene TRBJ1-2, with a weak D call TRBD1 (6 bases). Germline V gene lookup returns CDR1 SNHLY and CDR2 FYNNEI. CDR3 length: 14 amino acids. V lost 5 bases to trimming and J lost 7 bases, with 17 bases between them.

The chain joins TRBV5-1 to TRBJ2-7; D gene uncertain. Germline lookup yields CDR1 SGHRS and CDR2 YFSETQ. This CDR3 has 11 amino acids. V lost 4 bases to trimming and J lost 4 bases, with 6 bases between them. The CDR3 coding sequence is TGCGCCAGCAGCCTAAATTACGAGCAGTACTTC. Amino acids: CASSLNYEQYF.

This chain uses TRBV4-1 with TRBJ1-1; D uncertain. Trimming took off 0 bases at V and 5 bases at J, with 10 bases between the two ends. The germline gives CDR1 MGHRA, CDR2 YSYEKL. The CDR3 is made up of 14 amino acids. CDR3 loop: CASSQEAARTEAFF. CDR3 DNA sequence: TGCGCCAGCAGCCAAGAGGCCGCGAGGACTGAAGCTTTCTTT.

The chain carries TRBV11-3 and TRBJ2-1, with 12 bases that match TRBD2. This CDR3 comprises 17 residues. The ends lost 3 bases at V and 0 bases at J; junction bases unmatched: 3. Germline V gene lookup returns CDR1 SGHNT and CDR2 YENEEA. This chain's CDR3 is CASSFTSGGISYNEQFF. The CDR3 bases are TGTGCCAGCAGCTTCACTAGCGGGGGGATCTCCTACAATGAGCAGTTCTTC.

This chain links TRBV5-1 with TRBJ2-2; a possible D gene is TRBD1 (6 bases). The CDR3 totals 18 residues. The germline V gene has CDR1 SGHRS and CDR2 YFSETQ. V lost 0 bases to trimming and J lost 4 bases, with 19 bases between them. CDR3 coding DNA: TGCGCCAGCAGCTTGGTGTTCCGTACAGGGCCCGGCACCGGGGAGCTGTTTTTT. Its translation is CASSLVFRTGPGTGELFF. Based on the CDR3 plus reference TRBV5-1 and TRBJ2-2, the full variable domain is KAGVTQTPRYLIKTRGQQVTLSCSPISGHRSVSWYQQTPGQGLQFLFEYFSETQRNKGNFPGRFSGRQFSNSRSEMNVSTLELGDSALYLCASSLVFRTGPGTGELFFGEGSRLTVL.

The V call is TRBV18, the J call TRBJ1-1; 8 bases agree with TRBD1. This CDR3 has 15 residues. CDR1 is KGHSH and CDR2 is LQKENI in the germline V gene. After removal of 5 bases from V and 0 bases from J, the junction contained 5 bases not matched to a gene. The CDR3 DNA sequence: TGTGCCAGCTCAGTAACAGGGGGATTGAACACTGAAGCTTTCTTT. It codes for CASSVTGGLNTEAFF.

V gene TRBV6-6 combines with J gene TRBJ2-5; 8 bases agree with TRBD2. The V gene's germline CDR1 is MNHNY and CDR2 SVGAGI (reference sequence). The V gene end was trimmed by 2 bases and the J gene end by 1 base; junction bases not matched to a gene: 6. The CDR3 has 16 amino acids. The CDR3 protein is CASSYGLAGLQETQYF. CDR3 DNA: TGTGCCAGCAGTTACGGATTAGCGGGGCTCCAAGAGACCCAGTACTTC.

The chain has TRBV20-1 and TRBJ2-5; a possible D gene is TRBD2 (7 bases). V dropped 3 bases and J dropped 1 base, with 12 bases sitting between them. The CDR3 is 14 amino acids. Germline V gene sequence: CDR1 DFQATT, CDR2 SNEGSKA (reference sequence). CDR3 loop: CSASRGAIQETQYF. The CDR3 DNA follows: TGCAGTGCTAGTCGGGGGGCGATCCAAGAGACCCAGTACTTC.

V is TRBV3-1 (or the pseudogene TRBV3-2) and J is TRBJ1-3; 7 nucleotides agree with TRBD1. V lost 2 bases to trimming and J lost 3 bases; unmatched junction nucleotides: 7. This CDR3 is 16 amino acids long. Germline V gene lookup returns CDR1 LGHDT and CDR2 YNNKEL (reference sequence). The DNA of the CDR3 is TGTGCCAGCAGCCAACGCCTAAGGGGGCTTGGAAACACCATATATTTT. Encoded protein: CASSQRLRGLGNTIYF.